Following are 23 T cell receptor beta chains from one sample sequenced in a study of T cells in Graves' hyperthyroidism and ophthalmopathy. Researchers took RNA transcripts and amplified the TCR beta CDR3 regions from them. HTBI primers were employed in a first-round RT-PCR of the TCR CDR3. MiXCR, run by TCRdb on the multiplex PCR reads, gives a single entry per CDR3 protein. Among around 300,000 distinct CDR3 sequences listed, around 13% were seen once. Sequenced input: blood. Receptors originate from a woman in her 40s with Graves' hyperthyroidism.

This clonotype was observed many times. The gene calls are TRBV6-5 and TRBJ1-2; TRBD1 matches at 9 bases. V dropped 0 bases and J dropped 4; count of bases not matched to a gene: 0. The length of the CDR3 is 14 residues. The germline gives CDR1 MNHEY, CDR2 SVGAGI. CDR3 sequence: CASSYSTGGYGYTF. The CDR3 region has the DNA TGTGCCAGCAGTTACTCGACAGGGGGCTATGGCTACACCTTC.

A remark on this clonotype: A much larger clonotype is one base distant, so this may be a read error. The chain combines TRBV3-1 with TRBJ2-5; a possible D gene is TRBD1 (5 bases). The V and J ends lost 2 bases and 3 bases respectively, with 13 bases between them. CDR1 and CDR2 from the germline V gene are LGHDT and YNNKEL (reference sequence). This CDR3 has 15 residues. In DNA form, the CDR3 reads TGTGCCAGCAGCCAACCTGCGGTAGGGGAAGAGACCCAGTACTTC. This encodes CASSQPAVGEETQYF.

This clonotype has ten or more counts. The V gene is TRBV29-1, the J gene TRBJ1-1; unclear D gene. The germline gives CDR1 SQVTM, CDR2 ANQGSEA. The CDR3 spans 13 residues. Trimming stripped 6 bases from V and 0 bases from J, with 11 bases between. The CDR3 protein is CSVQGPLNTEAFF. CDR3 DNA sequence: TGCAGCGTCCAAGGACCGTTGAACACTGAAGCTTTCTTT.

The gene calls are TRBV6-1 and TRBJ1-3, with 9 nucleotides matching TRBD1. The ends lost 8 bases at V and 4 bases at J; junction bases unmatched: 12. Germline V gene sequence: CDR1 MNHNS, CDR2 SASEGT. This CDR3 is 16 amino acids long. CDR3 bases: TGTGCCAGCGGCCAAACCGGGACAGGGTCCGGAAACACCATATATTTT. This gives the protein CASGQTGTGSGNTIYF.

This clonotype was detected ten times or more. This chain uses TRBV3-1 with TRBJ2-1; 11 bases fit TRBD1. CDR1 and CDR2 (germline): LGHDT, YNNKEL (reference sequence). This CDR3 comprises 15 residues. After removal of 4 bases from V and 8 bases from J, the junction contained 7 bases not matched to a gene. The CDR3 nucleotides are TGTGCCAGCAGCCCGTGGGACAGGGGGACGGATGAGCAGTTCTTC. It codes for CASSPWDRGTDEQFF.

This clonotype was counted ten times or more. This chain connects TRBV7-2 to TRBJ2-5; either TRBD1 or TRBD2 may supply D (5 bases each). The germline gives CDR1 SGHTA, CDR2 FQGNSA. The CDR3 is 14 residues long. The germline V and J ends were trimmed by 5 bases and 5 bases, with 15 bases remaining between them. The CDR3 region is CASSSTGGWETQYF. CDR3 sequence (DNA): TGTGCCAGCAGCAGTACAGGCGGGTGGGAGACCCAGTACTTC. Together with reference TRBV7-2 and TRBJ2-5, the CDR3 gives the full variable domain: GAGVSQSPSNKVTEKGKDVELRCDPISGHTALYWYRQSLGQGLEFLIYFQGNSAPDKSGLPSDRFSAERTGGSVSTLTIQRTQQEDSAVYLCASSSTGGWETQYFGPGTRLLVL.

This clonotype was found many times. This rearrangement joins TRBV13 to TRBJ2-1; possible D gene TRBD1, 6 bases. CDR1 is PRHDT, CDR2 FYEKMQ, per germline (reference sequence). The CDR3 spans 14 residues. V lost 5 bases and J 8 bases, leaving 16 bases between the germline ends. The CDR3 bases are TGTGCCAGCAGCATCACTACAGGGACGGATGAGCAGTTCTTC. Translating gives CASSITTGTDEQFF.

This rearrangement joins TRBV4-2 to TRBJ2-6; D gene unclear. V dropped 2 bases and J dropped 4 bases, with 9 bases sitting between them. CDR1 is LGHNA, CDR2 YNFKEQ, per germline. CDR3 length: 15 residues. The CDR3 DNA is TGTGCCAGCAGCCAAAGCAACTCAGGGGCCAACGTCCTGACTTTC. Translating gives CASSQSNSGANVLTF.

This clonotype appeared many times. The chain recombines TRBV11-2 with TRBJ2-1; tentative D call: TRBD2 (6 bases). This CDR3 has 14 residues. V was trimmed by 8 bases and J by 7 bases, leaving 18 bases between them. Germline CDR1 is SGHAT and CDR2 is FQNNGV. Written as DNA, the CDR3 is TGTGCCAGCTCCCGCGGGGAAGTGGGGAATGAGCAGTTCTTC. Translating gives CASSRGEVGNEQFF. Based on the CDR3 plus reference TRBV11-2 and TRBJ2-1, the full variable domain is EAGVAQSPRYKIIEKRQSVAFWCNPISGHATLYWYQQILGQGPKLLIQFQNNGVVDDSQLPKDRFSAERLKGVDSTLKIQPAKLEDSAVYLCASSRGEVGNEQFFGPGTRLTVL.

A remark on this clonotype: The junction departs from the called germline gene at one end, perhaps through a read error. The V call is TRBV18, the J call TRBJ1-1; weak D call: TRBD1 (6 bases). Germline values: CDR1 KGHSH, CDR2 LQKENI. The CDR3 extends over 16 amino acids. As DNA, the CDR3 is TGTGCCAGCCCACCATTTTCCGACAGGAAACAAAGTGAAGCTTTCTTT. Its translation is CASPPFSDRKQSEAFF. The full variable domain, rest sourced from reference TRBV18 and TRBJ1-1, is NAGVMQNPRHLVRRRGQEARLRCSPMKGHSHVYWYRQLPEEGLKFMVYLQKENIIDESGMPKERFSAEFPKEGPSILRIQQVVRGDSAAYFCASPPFSDRKQSEAFFGQGTRLTVV.

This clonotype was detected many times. The CDR3 coding sequence is TGTGCCAGCAGAAGAGATGCTTACACTGAAGCTTTCTTT. Translated, it gives CASRRDAYTEAFF. The chain carries TRBV7-2 and TRBJ1-1; no reliable D call. CDR1 SGHTA and CDR2 FQGNSA come from the germline V gene. The CDR3 has 13 amino acids. The V and J ends lost 6 bases and 3 bases respectively, with 11 bases between them.

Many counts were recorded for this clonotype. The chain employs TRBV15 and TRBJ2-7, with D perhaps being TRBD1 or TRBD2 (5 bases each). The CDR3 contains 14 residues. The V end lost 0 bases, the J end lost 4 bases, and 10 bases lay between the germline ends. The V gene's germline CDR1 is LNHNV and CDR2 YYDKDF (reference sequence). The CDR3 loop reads CATSRDRGGYEQYF. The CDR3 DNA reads TGTGCCACCAGCAGAGATCGGGGCGGTTACGAGCAGTACTTC.

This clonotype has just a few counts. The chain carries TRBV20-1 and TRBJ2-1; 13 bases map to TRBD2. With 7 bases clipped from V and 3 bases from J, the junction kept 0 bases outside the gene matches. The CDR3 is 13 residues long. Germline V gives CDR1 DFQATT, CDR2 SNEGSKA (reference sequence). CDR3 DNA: TGCAGTGGGACTAGCGGGAGCTACAATGAGCAGTTCTTC. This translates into CSGTSGSYNEQFF.

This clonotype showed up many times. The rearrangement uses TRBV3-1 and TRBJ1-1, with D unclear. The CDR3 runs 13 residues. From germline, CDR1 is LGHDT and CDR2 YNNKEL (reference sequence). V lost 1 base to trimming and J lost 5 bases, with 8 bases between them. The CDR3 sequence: CASSQGVRTEAFF. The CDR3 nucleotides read TGTGCCAGCAGCCAAGGTGTTCGTACTGAAGCTTTCTTT.

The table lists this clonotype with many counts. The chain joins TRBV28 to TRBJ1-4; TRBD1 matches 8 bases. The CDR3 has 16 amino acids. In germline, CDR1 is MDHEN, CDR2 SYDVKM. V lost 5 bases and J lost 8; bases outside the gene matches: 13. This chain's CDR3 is CASSLQGAVTGEKLFF. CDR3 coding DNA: TGTGCCAGCAGTCTGCAGGGGGCTGTGACAGGAGAAAAACTGTTTTTT. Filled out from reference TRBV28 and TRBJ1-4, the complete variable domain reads DVKVTQSSRYLVKRTGEKVFLECVQDMDHENMFWYRQDPGLGLRLIYFSYDVKMKEKGDIPEGYSVSREKKERFSLILESASTNQTSMYLCASSLQGAVTGEKLFFGSGTQLSVL.

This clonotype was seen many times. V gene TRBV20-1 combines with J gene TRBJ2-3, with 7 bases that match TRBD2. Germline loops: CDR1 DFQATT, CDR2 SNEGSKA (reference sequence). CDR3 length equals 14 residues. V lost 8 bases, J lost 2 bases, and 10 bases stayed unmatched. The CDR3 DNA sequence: TGCAGTCGCAGCAAACGGGAGGCCACAGATACGCAGTATTTT. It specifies CSRSKREATDTQYF.

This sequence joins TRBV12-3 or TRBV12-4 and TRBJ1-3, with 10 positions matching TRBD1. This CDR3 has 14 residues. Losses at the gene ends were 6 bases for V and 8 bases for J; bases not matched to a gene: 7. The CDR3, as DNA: TGTGCCAGCAGCAAGGACAGGGGGAGGGACACCATATATTTT. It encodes CASSKDRGRDTIYF.

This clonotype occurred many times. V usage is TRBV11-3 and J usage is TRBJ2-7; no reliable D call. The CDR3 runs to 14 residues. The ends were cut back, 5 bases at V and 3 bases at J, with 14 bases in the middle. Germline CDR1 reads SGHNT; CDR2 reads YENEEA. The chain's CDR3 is CASSQPLRGYEQYF. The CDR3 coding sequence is TGTGCCAGCAGCCAACCCCTTAGAGGCTACGAGCAGTACTTC.

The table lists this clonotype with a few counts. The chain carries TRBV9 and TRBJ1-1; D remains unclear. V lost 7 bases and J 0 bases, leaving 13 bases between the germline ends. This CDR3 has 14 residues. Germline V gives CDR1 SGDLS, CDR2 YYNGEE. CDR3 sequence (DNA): TGTGCCAGCGGATCCGGGGAATTGAACACTGAAGCTTTCTTT. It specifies CASGSGELNTEAFF.

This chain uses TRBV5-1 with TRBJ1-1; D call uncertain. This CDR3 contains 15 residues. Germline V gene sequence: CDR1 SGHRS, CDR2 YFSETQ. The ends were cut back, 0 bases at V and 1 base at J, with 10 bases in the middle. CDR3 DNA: TGCGCCAGCAGCTTGGTCGGAACCGCGAACACTGAAGCTTTCTTT. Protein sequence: CASSLVGTANTEAFF. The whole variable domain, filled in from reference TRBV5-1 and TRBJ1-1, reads KAGVTQTPRYLIKTRGQQVTLSCSPISGHRSVSWYQQTPGQGLQFLFEYFSETQRNKGNFPGRFSGRQFSNSRSEMNVSTLELGDSALYLCASSLVGTANTEAFFGQGTRLTVV.

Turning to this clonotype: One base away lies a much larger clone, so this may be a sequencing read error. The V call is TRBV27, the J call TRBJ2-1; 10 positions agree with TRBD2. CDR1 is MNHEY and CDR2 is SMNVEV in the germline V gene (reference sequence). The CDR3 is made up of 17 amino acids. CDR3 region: CASSFSLAGVLYNERFF. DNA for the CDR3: TGTGCCAGCAGTTTCTCCCTAGCGGGAGTGCTGTACAATGAGCGGTTCTTC.

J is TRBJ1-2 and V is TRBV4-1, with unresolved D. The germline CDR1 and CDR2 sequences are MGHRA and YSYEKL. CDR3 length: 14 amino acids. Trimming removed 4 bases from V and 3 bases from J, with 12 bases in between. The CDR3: CASSLRVGDYGYTF. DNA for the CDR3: TGCGCCAGCAGCCTACGGGTTGGGGACTATGGCTACACCTTC.

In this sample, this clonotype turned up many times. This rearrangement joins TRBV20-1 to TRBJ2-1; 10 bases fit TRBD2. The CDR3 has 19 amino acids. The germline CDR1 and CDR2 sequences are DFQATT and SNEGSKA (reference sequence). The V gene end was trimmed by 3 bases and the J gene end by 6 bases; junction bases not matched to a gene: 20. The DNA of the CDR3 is TGCAGTGCTAGTCGGTGGGGAGCGGGAGGGCTTTCAAGGCGCAATGAGCAGTTCTTC. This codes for CSASRWGAGGLSRRNEQFF.